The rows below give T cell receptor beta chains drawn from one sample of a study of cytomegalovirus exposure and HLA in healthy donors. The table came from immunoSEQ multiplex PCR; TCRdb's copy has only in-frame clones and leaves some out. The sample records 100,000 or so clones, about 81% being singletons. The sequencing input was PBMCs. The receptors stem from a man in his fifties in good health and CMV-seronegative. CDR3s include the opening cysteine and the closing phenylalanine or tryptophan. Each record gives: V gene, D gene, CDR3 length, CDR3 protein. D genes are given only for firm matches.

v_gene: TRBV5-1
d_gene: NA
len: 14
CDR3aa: CASRSGLAGNTIYF

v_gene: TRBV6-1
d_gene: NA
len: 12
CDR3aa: CASSRTGAEAFF

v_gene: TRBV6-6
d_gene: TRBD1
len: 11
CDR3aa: CASSDRDEQYF

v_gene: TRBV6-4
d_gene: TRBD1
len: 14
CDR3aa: CASSRDRSNYGYTF

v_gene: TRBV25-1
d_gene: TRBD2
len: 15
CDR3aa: CASSVPSGRGDTQYF

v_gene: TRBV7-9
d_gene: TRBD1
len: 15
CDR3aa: CASSPGQGVYNEQFF

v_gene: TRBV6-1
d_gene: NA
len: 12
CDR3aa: CASGRTAYGYTF

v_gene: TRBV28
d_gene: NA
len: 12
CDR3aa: CASSSRGTEAFF

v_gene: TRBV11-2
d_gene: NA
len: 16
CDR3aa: CASSFRQGRGTGELFF

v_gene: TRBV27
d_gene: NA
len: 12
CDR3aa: CASSSTGCEQYF

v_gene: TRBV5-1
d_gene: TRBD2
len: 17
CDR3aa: CASSPGTSGTLGETQYF

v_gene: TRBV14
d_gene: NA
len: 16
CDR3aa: CASSRPRGGRYNEQFF

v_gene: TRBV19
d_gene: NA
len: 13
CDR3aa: CASSSQRLETQYF

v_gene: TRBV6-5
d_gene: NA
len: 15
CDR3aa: CASSRRAGNTGELFF

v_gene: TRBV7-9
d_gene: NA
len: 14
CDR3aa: CASSQTGRDDEQFF

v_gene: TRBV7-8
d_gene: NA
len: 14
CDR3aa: CASSHEGQFDEQYF

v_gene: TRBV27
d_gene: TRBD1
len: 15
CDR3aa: CASSLAGTGGNEQFF

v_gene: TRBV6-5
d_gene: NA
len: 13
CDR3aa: CASSSISREGYTF

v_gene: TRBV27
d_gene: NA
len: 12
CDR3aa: CASSGQSYGYTF

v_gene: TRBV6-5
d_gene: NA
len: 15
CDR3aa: CASSYAGGGTDTQYF

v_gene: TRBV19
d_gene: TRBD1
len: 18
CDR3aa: CASSIGSLSGGRTGELFF

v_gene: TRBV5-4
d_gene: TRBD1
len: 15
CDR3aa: CASSLGRGLVTEAFF

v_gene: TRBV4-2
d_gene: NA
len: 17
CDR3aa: CASSQEPWGANTGELFF

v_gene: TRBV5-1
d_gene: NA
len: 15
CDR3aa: CASSLRTAPNTEAFF

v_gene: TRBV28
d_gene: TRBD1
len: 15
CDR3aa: CASAEGTGGWYGYTF

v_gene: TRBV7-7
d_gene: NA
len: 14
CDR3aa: CARILYRENYEQYF

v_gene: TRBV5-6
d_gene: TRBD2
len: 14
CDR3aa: CASSSGLATMEQYF

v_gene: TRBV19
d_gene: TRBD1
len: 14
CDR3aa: CASKKGAHTGELFF

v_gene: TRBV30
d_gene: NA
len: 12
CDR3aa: CAWSFQGGDIYF

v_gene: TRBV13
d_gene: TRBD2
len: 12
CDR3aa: CASSPTSQRGYF

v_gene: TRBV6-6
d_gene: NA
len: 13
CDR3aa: CASTRSSNTEAFF

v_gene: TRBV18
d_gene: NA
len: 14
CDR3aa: CDSSPGTSNYGYTF

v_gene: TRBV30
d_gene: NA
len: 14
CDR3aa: CAWRKLQGVTEAFF

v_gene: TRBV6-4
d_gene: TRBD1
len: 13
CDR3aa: CASRGQGKQPQHF

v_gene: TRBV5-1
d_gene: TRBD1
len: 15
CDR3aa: CASSLRDRGEETQYF

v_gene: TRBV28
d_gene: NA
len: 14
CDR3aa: CASLEKGRGNGYTF

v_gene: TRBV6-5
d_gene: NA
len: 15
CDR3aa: CASSPGLFSGNTIYF

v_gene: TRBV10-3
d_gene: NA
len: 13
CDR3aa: CAISESQTDTQYF

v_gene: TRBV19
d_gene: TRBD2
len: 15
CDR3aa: CASSPRTSGAYEQYF

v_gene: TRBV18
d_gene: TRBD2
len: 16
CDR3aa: CASSPRTSGGSYEQYF

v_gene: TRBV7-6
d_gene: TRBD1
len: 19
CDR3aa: CASSLLWDRGRTGANVLTF

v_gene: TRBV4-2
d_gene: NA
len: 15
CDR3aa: CASSQDEGVECGYTF